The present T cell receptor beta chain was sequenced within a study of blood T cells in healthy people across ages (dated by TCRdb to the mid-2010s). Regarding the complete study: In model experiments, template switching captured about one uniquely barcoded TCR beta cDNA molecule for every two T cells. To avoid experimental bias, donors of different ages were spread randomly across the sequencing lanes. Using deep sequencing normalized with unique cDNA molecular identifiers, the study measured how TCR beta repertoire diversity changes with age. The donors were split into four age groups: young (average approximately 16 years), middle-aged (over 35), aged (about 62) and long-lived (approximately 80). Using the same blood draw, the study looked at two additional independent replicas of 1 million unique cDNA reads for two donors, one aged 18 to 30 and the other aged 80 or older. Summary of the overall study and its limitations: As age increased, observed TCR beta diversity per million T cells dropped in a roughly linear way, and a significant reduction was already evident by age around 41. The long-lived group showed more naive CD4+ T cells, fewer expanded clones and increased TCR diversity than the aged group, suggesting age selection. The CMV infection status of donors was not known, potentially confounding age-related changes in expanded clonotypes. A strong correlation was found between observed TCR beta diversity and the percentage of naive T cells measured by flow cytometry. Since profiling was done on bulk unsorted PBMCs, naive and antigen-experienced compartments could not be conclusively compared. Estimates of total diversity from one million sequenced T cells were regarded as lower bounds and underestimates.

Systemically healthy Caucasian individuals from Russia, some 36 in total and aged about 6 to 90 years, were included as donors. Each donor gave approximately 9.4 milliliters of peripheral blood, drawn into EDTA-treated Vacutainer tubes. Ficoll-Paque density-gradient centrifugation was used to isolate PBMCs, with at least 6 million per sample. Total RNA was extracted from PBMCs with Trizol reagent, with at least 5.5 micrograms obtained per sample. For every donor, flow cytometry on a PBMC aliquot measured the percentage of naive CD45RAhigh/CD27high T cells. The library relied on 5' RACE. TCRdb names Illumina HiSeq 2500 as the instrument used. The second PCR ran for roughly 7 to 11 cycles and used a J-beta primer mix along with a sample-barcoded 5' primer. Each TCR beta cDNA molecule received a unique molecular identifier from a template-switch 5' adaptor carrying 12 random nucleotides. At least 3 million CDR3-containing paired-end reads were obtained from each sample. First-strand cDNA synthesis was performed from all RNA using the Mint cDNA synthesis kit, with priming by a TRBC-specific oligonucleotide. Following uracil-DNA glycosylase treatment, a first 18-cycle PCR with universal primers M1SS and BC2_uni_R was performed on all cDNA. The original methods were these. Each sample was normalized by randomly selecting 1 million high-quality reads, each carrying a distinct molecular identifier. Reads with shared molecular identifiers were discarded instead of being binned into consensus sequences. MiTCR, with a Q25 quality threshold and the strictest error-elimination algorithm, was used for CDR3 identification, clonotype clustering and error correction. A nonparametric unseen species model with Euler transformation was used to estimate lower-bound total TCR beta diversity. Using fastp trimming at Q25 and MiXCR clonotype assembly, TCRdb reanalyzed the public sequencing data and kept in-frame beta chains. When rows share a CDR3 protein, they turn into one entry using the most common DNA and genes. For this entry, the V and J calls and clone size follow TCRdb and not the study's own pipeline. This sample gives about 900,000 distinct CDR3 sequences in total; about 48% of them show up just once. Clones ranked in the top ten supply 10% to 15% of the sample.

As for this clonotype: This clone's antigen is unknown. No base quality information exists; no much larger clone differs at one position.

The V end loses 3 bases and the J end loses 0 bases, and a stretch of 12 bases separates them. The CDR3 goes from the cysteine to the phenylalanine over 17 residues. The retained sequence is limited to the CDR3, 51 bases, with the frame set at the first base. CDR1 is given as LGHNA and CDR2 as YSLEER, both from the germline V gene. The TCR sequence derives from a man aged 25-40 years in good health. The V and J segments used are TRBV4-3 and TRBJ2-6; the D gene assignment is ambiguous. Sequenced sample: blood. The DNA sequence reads TGCGCCAGCAGCCACTTTCTCAGCGCCTCTGGGGCCAACGTCCTGACTTTC. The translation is CASSHFLSASGANVLTF.